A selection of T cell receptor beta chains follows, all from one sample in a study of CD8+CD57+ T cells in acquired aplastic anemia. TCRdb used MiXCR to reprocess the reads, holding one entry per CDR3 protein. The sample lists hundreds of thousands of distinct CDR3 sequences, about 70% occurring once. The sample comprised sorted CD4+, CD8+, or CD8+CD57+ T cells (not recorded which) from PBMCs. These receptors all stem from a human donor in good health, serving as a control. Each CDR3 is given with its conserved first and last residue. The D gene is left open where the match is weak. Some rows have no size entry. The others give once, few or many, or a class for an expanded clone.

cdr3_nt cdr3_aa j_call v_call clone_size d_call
TGCAGTGCTAGAGGGCGCAGGGCAAGTTCCATATATTTT CSARGRRASSIYF TRBJ1-3 TRBV20-1 - -
TGTGCCATCAGTCCTCCAGACATGGACACTGAAGCTTTCTTT CAISPPDMDTEAFF TRBJ1-1 TRBV10-3 few -
TGTGCCAGCAGCATAGGTATCAACCATCAAGAGACCCAGTACTTC CASSIGINHQETQYF TRBJ2-5 TRBV15 - -
TGTGCCAGCAGTGGAACAGGAGCCTATGGCTACACCTTC CASSGTGAYGYTF TRBJ1-2 TRBV6-1 many -
TGCAGCGTTTCCCCGGGGCAGGCAAATCAGCCCCAGCATTTT CSVSPGQANQPQHF TRBJ1-5 TRBV29-1 many -
TGTGCCAGCAGTGAAGGTGGGGGTTTGGGAAAACTGTTTTTT CASSEGGGLGKLFF TRBJ1-4 TRBV7-9 - -
TGTGCCAGCAGTAAGGACCGGGACTTCGAGCAGTACTTC CASSKDRDFEQYF TRBJ2-7 TRBV25-1 many -
TGCGCCAGCAGTGACGGACCCGGAGACGGAAACACCATATATTTT CASSDGPGDGNTIYF TRBJ1-3 TRBV12-3/TRBV12-4 - -
TGCAGTGCTAGAGACCGGACAGGGACCAATTCACCCCTCCACTTT CSARDRTGTNSPLHF TRBJ1-6 TRBV20-1 - TRBD1
TGTGCCAGCGACCAAGTCAGCTATAATTCACCCCTCCACTTT CASDQVSYNSPLHF TRBJ1-6 TRBV6-5 - -
TGTGCCAGCAGTGACCCCTTCCGCCAGGGAGGAGAGACCCAGTACTTC CASSDPFRQGGETQYF TRBJ2-5 TRBV25-1 many -
TGTGCCAGCAGCCAAACTTACAGGGACCTCAGCGCCAAGTACTTC CASSQTYRDLSAKYF TRBJ2-7 TRBV9 - -
TGTGCCAGCAGCGTACTAGAGGGGTTTGACACCGGGAAGCTGTTTTTC CASSVLEGFDTGKLFF TRBJ2-2 TRBV7-2 - -
TGTGCCACCAGTGAAACCGCAGGGGAGAGCCCCTACTTGCAGTCCTTC CATSETAGESPYLQSF TRBJ2-7 TRBV2 - -
TGTGCCAGCAGCCCCGGAGAGGGGGCCTACGAGCAGTACTTC CASSPGEGAYEQYF TRBJ2-7 TRBV7-2 - -
TGTGCCAGCAGCACGCAGGACCCAGGTTTCTTT CASSTQDPGFF TRBJ1-1 TRBV7-4 few -
TGTGCCAGCAGTGAAGAAGTCATTGAACACCATATTCAGCCCCAGCATTTT CASSEEVIEHHIQPQHF TRBJ1-5 TRBV6-1 - -
TGTGCCAGCAGCTCCGTTTATGCGGGCTATGGGGCCAACGTCCTGACTTTC CASSSVYAGYGANVLTF TRBJ2-6 TRBV7-2 - -
TGCAGTGCTAGAGCTGCTAGGGACCTGGACGAGCAGTACTTC CSARAARDLDEQYF TRBJ2-7 TRBV20-1 - -
TGCAGTGCCCGCGGGAGGGCCGATCCCTACGAGCAGTACTTC CSARGRADPYEQYF TRBJ2-7 TRBV20-1 - TRBD2
TGTGCCAGCAGCCCCTTCGAAGGGAGGAATCAGCCCCAGCATTTT CASSPFEGRNQPQHF TRBJ1-5 TRBV9 many -
TGTGCCAGCAGCGACCCGACAGGGGGCAATGAGCAGTACTTC CASSDPTGGNEQYF TRBJ2-7 TRBV6-5 - TRBD1
TGTGCCAGTAGCCTGGACAGGGGGGAGAACACTGAAGCTTTCTTT CASSLDRGENTEAFF TRBJ1-1 TRBV19 many TRBD1
TGCAGTGCTGCCGGGACTAGCGGGGGGGCTTTATACAATGAGCAGTTCTTC CSAAGTSGGALYNEQFF TRBJ2-1 TRBV20-1 many TRBD2
TGCGCCAGCAGCGTTTTACGGAGCTTTGGCTACACCTTC CASSVLRSFGYTF TRBJ1-2 TRBV5-1 - -
TGTGCCAGCCGAACCTCTGCCGACAACGCCCTGACTTTC CASRTSADNALTF TRBJ2-6 TRBV7-3 - -
TGTGCCAGCAGTTTATCCCACGAGCAGTACTTC CASSLSHEQYF TRBJ2-7 TRBV12-3/TRBV12-4 many -
TGTGCCAGCAGAGATTGGGGCGGGGGGGAAGGAGCGCAGTATTTT CASRDWGGGEGAQYF TRBJ2-3 TRBV6-1 - TRBD2
TGTGCCAGTATTCCGGGACAGGGGGCGACTGAAGCTTTCTTT CASIPGQGATEAFF TRBJ1-1 TRBV19 few TRBD1
TGTGCCAGCAGCTTTCCGCGGGGGGGCTTGGAGCAGTTCTTC CASSFPRGGLEQFF TRBJ2-1 TRBV7-4 - TRBD2